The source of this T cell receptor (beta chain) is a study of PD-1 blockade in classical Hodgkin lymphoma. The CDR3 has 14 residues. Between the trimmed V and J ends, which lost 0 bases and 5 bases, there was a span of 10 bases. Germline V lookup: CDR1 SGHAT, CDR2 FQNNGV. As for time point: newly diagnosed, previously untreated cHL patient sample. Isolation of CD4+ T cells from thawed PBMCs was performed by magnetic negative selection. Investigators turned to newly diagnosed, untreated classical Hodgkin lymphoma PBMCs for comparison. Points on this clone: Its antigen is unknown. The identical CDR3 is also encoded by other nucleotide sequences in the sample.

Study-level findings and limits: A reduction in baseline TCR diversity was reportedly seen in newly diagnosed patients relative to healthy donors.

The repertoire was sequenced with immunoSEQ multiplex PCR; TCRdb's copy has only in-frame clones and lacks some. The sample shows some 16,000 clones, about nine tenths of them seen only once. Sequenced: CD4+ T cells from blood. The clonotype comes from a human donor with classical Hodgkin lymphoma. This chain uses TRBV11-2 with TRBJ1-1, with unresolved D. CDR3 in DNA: TGTGCCAGCAGCTTAGAGGGGAAGGGTACTGAAGCTTTCTTT. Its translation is CASSLEGKGTEAFF.